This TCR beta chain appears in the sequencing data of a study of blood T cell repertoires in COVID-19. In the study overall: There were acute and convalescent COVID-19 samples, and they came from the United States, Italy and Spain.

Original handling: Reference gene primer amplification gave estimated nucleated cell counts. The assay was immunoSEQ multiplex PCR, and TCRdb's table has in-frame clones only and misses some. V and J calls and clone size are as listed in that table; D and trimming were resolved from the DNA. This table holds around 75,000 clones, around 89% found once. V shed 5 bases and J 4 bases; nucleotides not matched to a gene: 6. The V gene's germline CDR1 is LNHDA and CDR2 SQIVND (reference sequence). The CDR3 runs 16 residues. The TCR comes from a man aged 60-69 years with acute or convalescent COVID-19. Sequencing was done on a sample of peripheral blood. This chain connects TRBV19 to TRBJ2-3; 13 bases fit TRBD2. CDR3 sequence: CASSSRLAGGPDTQYF. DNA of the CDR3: TGTGCCAGTAGTTCCCGACTAGCGGGAGGCCCAGATACGCAGTATTTT.